This record concerns one TCR beta chain sequence. Its antigen is unknown. The data derive from a study of T-cell memory formation after mild COVID-19. Study-level results: For second-wave clones that peaked at day 37, SARS-CoV-2 specificity went unverified. Pre-infection memory showed some responding clones, and this suggested that cross-reactive memory joined.

TCRdb recomputed calls from the 5' RACE reads with MiXCR, one row per CDR3 protein. The table has 250,000 to 300,000 distinct CDR3 sequences, roughly 16% seen once. Trimming cost V 4 bases and J 1 base, with 14 bases left between them. The CDR3 consists of 15 residues. Germline CDR1 and CDR2: SGDLS and YYNGEE. Source material: PBMCs or a T cell subset sorted from them (not recorded which). The TCR sequence derives from a man aged 18 to 30 who had mild COVID-19 (a few samples of this study predate the infection). Cell type and time point are not known. J is TRBJ1-1 and V is TRBV9, with D perhaps matching TRBD1 (6 bases). CDR3 DNA sequence: TGTGCCAGCAGCCCATCAGGGGCCCAGAACACTGAAGCTTTCTTT. This sequence encodes CASSPSGAQNTEAFF.